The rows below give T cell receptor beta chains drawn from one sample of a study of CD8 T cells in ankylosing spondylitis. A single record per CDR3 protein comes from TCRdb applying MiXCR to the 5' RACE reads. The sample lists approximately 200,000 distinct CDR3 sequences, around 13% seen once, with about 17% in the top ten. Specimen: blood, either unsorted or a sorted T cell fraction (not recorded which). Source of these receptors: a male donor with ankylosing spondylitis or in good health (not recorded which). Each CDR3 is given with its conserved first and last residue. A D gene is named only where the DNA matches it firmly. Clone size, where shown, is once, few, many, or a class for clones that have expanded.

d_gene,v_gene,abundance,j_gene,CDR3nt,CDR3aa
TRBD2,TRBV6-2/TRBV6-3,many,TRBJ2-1,TGTGCCAGCAGCCCGGGACTAGCGGGAACACGGCGGGGCAATGAGCAGTTCTTC,CASSPGLAGTRRGNEQFF
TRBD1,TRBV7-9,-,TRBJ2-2,TGTGCCAGCAGCTACCCGGGACAGGGGCACGGGGAGCTGTTTTTT,CASSYPGQGHGELFF
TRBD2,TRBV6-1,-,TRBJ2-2,TGTGCCAGCAGTGAAGGACTAGCGGTAGCCGGGGAGCTGTTTTTT,CASSEGLAVAGELFF
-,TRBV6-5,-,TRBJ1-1,TGTGCCAGCAGTTCTTACGGTGCCGCGGGCACTGAAGCTTTCTTT,CASSSYGAAGTEAFF
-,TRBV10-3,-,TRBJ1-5,TGTGCCATCAGTGAGGATGGGGCGCAGTATAGCAATCAGCCCCAGCATTTT,CAISEDGAQYSNQPQHF
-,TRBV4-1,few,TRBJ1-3,TGCGCCAGCACCCCTTACGTGGGGACTGGAAACACCATATATTTT,CASTPYVGTGNTIYF
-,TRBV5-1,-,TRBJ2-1,TGCGCCAGCAGCTTGTCGGACAACGGGCTGTTCTTC,CASSLSDNGLFF
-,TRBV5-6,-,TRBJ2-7,TGTGCCAGCGCTGAGACAGGTCCCTACTACGAGCAGTACTTC,CASAETGPYYEQYF
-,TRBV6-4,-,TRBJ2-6,TGTGCCAGCAGTGACTCGCACTCTGGGGCCAACGTCCTGACTTTC,CASSDSHSGANVLTF
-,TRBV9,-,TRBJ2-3,TGTGCCAGCAGCCAAAGGGGGGCGAGGACAGATACGCAGTATTTT,CASSQRGARTDTQYF
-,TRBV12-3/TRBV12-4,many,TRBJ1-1,TGTGCCAGCAGGCTCGGGAGAACTGAAGCTTTCTTT,CASRLGRTEAFF
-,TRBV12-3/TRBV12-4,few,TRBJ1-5,TGTGCCAGCAGTCAATCGTTCGGGCAGCATAGCAATCAGCCCCAGCATTTT,CASSQSFGQHSNQPQHF
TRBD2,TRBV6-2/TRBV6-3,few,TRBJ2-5,TGTGCCAGCCTAGGTCTAGCGGGGGGGCAAGAGACCCAGTACTTC,CASLGLAGGQETQYF
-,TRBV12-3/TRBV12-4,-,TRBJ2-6,TGTGCCAGCGGGTCTGGGGCCAACGTCCTGACTTTC,CASGSGANVLTF
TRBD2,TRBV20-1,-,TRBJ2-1,TGCAGTGCCCCAGGGACTACGAGACCTAATGAGCAGTTCTTC,CSAPGTTRPNEQFF
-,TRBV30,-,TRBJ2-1,TGTGCCTGGAGTGGGAGCCCCCCCTCCTACAATGAGCAGTTCTTC,CAWSGSPPSYNEQFF
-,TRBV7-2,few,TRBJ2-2,TGTGCCAGCAGCTTAGTTTTGACCGGGGAGCTGTTTTTT,CASSLVLTGELFF
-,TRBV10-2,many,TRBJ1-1,TGCGCCAGCAGTGAGCCCGGGCGGCACACTGAAGCTTTCTTT,CASSEPGRHTEAFF
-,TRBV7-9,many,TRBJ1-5,TGTGCCAGCAGCTCCCTGCGGGGGCCCCAGCATTTT,CASSSLRGPQHF
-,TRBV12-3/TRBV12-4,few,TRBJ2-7,TGTGCCAGCAGCCAGCGGGTGAGAGGTTTTCCTTTTGACGAGCAGTACTTC,CASSQRVRGFPFDEQYF
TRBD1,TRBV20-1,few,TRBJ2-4,TGCAGTGCTGTCCAGGGGGACAAAAACATTCAGTACTTC,CSAVQGDKNIQYF
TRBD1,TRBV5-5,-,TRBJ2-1,TGTGCCAGCAGCCCCCCGGGACAGGGGCTCAATGAGCAGTTCTTC,CASSPPGQGLNEQFF
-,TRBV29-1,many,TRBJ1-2,TGCAGCGTCCCCCTTCAAGGCAGGGACTATGGCTACACCTTC,CSVPLQGRDYGYTF